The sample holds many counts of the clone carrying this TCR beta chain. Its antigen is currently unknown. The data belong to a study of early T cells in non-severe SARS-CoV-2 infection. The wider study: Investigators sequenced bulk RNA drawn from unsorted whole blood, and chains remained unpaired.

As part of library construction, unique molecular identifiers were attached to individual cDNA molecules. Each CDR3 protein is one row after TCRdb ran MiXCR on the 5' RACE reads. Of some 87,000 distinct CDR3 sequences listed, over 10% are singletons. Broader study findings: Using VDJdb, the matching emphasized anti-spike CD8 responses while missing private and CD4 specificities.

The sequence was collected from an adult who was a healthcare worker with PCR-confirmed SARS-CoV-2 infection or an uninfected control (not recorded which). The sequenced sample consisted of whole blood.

In DNA form, the CDR3 reads TGCAGTGCTAGAGATACAGGGGTGACCTACGAGCAGTACTTC. Protein product: CSARDTGVTYEQYF. V is TRBV20-1 and J is TRBJ2-7; 7 bases agree with TRBD1. After removal of 0 bases from V and 2 bases from J, the junction contained 4 bases not matched to a gene. CDR1 and CDR2 from the germline V gene are DFQATT and SNEGSKA (reference sequence). The CDR3 runs 14 residues.